Listed below are T cell receptor beta chains from one sample, sequenced in a study of T-cell reconstitution after alpha-beta-depleted transplantation in children. TCRdb analysed the PCR reads with MiXCR anew, one entry per CDR3 protein. The data hold 700,000 to 850,000 distinct CDR3 sequences, with around 17% observed a single time. The sample in question was PBMCs, mostly from graft donor cells, obtained 360 days after TCRalphabeta/CD19-depleted stem cell transplant. All receptors derive from a male patient aged 10 to 17 who had a stem cell transplant for acute lymphoblastic leukemia, so the T cells may come from the graft donor. CDR3s include the opening cysteine and the closing phenylalanine or tryptophan. The order of the fields is D gene, clone size, J gene, V gene, CDR3 protein, CDR3 DNA. A D gene is named only where the DNA matches it firmly. Clone size is stated in some rows and not others, as once, few, many or a class when expanded.

d_call: TRBD1
clone_size: -
j_call: TRBJ1-4
v_call: TRBV20-1
cdr3_aa: CSAYDRGNEKLFF
cdr3_nt: TGCAGTGCGTACGACAGGGGGAATGAAAAACTGTTTTTT

d_call: -
clone_size: many
j_call: TRBJ1-5
v_call: TRBV27
cdr3_aa: CASSPLPGTLHIKPQHF
cdr3_nt: TGTGCCAGCAGTCCATTGCCTGGGACATTACATATCAAGCCCCAGCATTTT

d_call: -
clone_size: few
j_call: TRBJ2-7
v_call: TRBV5-1
cdr3_aa: CASSPLAGSWEQYF
cdr3_nt: TGCGCCAGCAGCCCATTGGCGGGGTCTTGGGAGCAGTACTTC

d_call: -
clone_size: -
j_call: TRBJ2-3
v_call: TRBV20-1
cdr3_aa: CSARAQLQYF
cdr3_nt: TGCAGTGCTAGAGCCCAATTGCAGTATTTT

d_call: -
clone_size: -
j_call: TRBJ2-7
v_call: TRBV12-3/TRBV12-4
cdr3_aa: CASSWGLPYEQYF
cdr3_nt: TGTGCCAGCAGTTGGGGACTCCCCTACGAGCAGTACTTC

d_call: -
clone_size: -
j_call: TRBJ1-5
v_call: TRBV7-6
cdr3_aa: CASSLGGGEYQPQHF
cdr3_nt: TGTGCCAGCAGCCTAGGCGGGGGGGAATACCAGCCCCAGCATTTT

d_call: -
clone_size: many
j_call: TRBJ1-1
v_call: TRBV7-9
cdr3_aa: CASSLASTRLHEAFF
cdr3_nt: TGTGCCAGCAGCTTAGCGTCAACCCGGCTCCATGAAGCTTTCTTT

d_call: -
clone_size: few
j_call: TRBJ2-7
v_call: TRBV20-1
cdr3_aa: CSASFGVPYEQYF
cdr3_nt: TGCAGTGCTAGTTTCGGAGTCCCCTACGAGCAGTACTTC

d_call: TRBD2
clone_size: few
j_call: TRBJ2-7
v_call: TRBV19
cdr3_aa: CASSIASGGENEQYF
cdr3_nt: TGTGCCAGTAGTATAGCGTCGGGGGGAGAAAACGAGCAGTACTTC

d_call: TRBD2
clone_size: -
j_call: TRBJ2-1
v_call: TRBV3-1
cdr3_aa: CASSQLAGGPFEQFF
cdr3_nt: TGTGCCAGCAGCCAACTAGCGGGAGGGCCGTTTGAGCAGTTCTTC

d_call: -
clone_size: -
j_call: TRBJ1-1
v_call: TRBV5-1
cdr3_aa: CASSLAIDTEAFF
cdr3_nt: TGCGCCAGCAGCTTGGCCATAGATACTGAAGCTTTCTTT

d_call: -
clone_size: few
j_call: TRBJ2-1
v_call: TRBV6-5
cdr3_aa: CASSYSSGLDNEQFF
cdr3_nt: TGTGCCAGCAGTTACTCTAGCGGCCTCGACAATGAGCAGTTCTTC

d_call: TRBD2
clone_size: -
j_call: TRBJ2-5
v_call: TRBV11-2
cdr3_aa: CASSLPPGTSGGGQETQYF
cdr3_nt: TGTGCCAGCAGCTTGCCGCCCGGGACTAGCGGAGGGGGCCAAGAGACCCAGTACTTC

d_call: TRBD2
clone_size: -
j_call: TRBJ2-3
v_call: TRBV15
cdr3_aa: CATSRGERESTDTQYF
cdr3_nt: TGTGCCACCAGCAGAGGGGAGCGGGAAAGCACAGATACGCAGTATTTT

d_call: -
clone_size: few
j_call: TRBJ1-5
v_call: TRBV12-3/TRBV12-4
cdr3_aa: CASSFEGIGQPQHF
cdr3_nt: TGTGCCAGCAGTTTTGAGGGGATTGGACAGCCCCAGCATTTT

d_call: TRBD2
clone_size: few
j_call: TRBJ2-6
v_call: TRBV19
cdr3_aa: CASYRGGHSGANVLTF
cdr3_nt: TGTGCCAGTTACCGCGGGGGGCATTCTGGGGCCAACGTCCTGACTTTC

d_call: -
clone_size: few
j_call: TRBJ1-6
v_call: TRBV5-1
cdr3_aa: CASSYAGTSSPLHF
cdr3_nt: TGCGCCAGCAGCTATGCCGGGACAAGCTCACCCCTCCACTTT

d_call: TRBD2
clone_size: many
j_call: TRBJ2-1
v_call: TRBV29-1
cdr3_aa: CSVEFGLASHSSYNEQFF
cdr3_nt: TGCAGCGTTGAATTCGGACTAGCGTCTCACAGCTCCTACAATGAGCAGTTCTTC

d_call: TRBD2
clone_size: few
j_call: TRBJ2-1
v_call: TRBV4-1
cdr3_aa: CASRPSGRLYNEQFF
cdr3_nt: TGCGCCAGCAGACCTAGCGGGAGATTGTACAATGAGCAGTTCTTC

d_call: -
clone_size: -
j_call: TRBJ2-2
v_call: TRBV5-4
cdr3_aa: CASSLGVRAVNTGELFF
cdr3_nt: TGTGCCAGCAGCTTAGGGGTCCGGGCAGTGAACACCGGGGAGCTGTTTTTT

d_call: TRBD1
clone_size: -
j_call: TRBJ1-4
v_call: TRBV5-1
cdr3_aa: CASSFRDRDEKLFF
cdr3_nt: TGCGCCAGCAGCTTCCGGGACAGGGATGAAAAACTGTTTTTT

d_call: -
clone_size: few
j_call: TRBJ2-2
v_call: TRBV9
cdr3_aa: CASSVVPATGELFF
cdr3_nt: TGTGCCAGCAGCGTAGTTCCGGCGACCGGGGAGCTGTTTTTT

d_call: -
clone_size: few
j_call: TRBJ2-1
v_call: TRBV13
cdr3_aa: CASSFTREPYNEQFF
cdr3_nt: TGTGCCAGCAGCTTTACTCGGGAGCCTTACAATGAGCAGTTCTTC

d_call: -
clone_size: -
j_call: TRBJ2-3
v_call: TRBV7-3
cdr3_aa: CASSLFSHQADTQYF
cdr3_nt: TGTGCCAGCAGCTTATTTTCCCATCAGGCAGATACGCAGTATTTT

d_call: TRBD1
clone_size: -
j_call: TRBJ2-2
v_call: TRBV7-2
cdr3_aa: CASSRDRGPRGELFF
cdr3_nt: TGTGCCAGCAGTCGGGACAGGGGCCCCCGTGGGGAGCTGTTTTTT

d_call: -
clone_size: -
j_call: TRBJ1-4
v_call: TRBV4-2
cdr3_aa: CASSQEGGANNEKLFF
cdr3_nt: TGTGCCAGCAGCCAAGAAGGTGGGGCAAATAATGAAAAACTGTTTTTT

d_call: -
clone_size: few
j_call: TRBJ2-7
v_call: TRBV2
cdr3_aa: CASRLTGPSSYEQYF
cdr3_nt: TGTGCCAGCAGGTTGACTGGTCCGAGCTCCTACGAGCAGTACTTC

d_call: TRBD1
clone_size: -
j_call: TRBJ2-4
v_call: TRBV29-1
cdr3_aa: CSVRDRGRAKNIQYF
cdr3_nt: TGCAGCGTTCGGGACAGGGGACGAGCCAAAAACATTCAGTACTTC

d_call: -
clone_size: -
j_call: TRBJ2-7
v_call: TRBV3-1
cdr3_aa: CASSQDAAGRYYEQYF
cdr3_nt: TGTGCCAGCAGCCAAGATGCGGCAGGGAGATACTACGAGCAGTACTTC

d_call: -
clone_size: few
j_call: TRBJ1-2
v_call: TRBV6-1
cdr3_aa: CASSVRGVVHYGYTF
cdr3_nt: TGTGCCAGCAGTGTACGGGGGGTGGTTCACTATGGCTACACCTTC

d_call: -
clone_size: few
j_call: TRBJ2-6
v_call: TRBV5-1
cdr3_aa: CASSILAGANVLTF
cdr3_nt: TGCGCCAGCAGCATCCTGGCTGGGGCCAACGTCCTGACTTTC

d_call: TRBD2
clone_size: -
j_call: TRBJ2-5
v_call: TRBV7-7
cdr3_aa: CASSPRSTGTSGSMAQYF
cdr3_nt: TGTGCCAGCAGCCCCCGGTCAACGGGGACTAGCGGCAGCATGGCCCAGTACTTC

d_call: -
clone_size: -
j_call: TRBJ1-2
v_call: TRBV5-1
cdr3_aa: CASSLAGNLDYGYTF
cdr3_nt: TGCGCCAGCAGCTTGGCAGGGAACCTGGACTATGGCTACACCTTC

d_call: -
clone_size: -
j_call: TRBJ2-5
v_call: TRBV5-1
cdr3_aa: CASSPDLRQETQYF
cdr3_nt: TGCGCCAGCAGCCCGGACCTCCGGCAGGAGACCCAGTACTTC

d_call: TRBD2
clone_size: -
j_call: TRBJ2-3
v_call: TRBV12-3/TRBV12-4
cdr3_aa: CASSLEVRFHPGGRSTDTQYF
cdr3_nt: TGTGCCAGCAGTTTAGAGGTTAGGTTTCATCCTGGCGGGAGGAGCACAGATACGCAGTATTTT

d_call: -
clone_size: few
j_call: TRBJ2-3
v_call: TRBV5-1
cdr3_aa: CASARHTDTQYF
cdr3_nt: TGCGCCAGCGCGAGGCACACAGATACGCAGTATTTT

d_call: -
clone_size: -
j_call: TRBJ1-5
v_call: TRBV19
cdr3_aa: CASSMGSGLGQPQHF
cdr3_nt: TGTGCCAGTAGTATGGGCTCCGGTCTAGGTCAGCCCCAGCATTTT

d_call: -
clone_size: -
j_call: TRBJ1-1
v_call: TRBV9
cdr3_aa: CASSVRGGGMNTEAFF
cdr3_nt: TGTGCCAGCAGCGTGAGGGGAGGGGGAATGAACACTGAAGCTTTCTTT

d_call: TRBD2
clone_size: few
j_call: TRBJ2-1
v_call: TRBV27
cdr3_aa: CASSFGTSGTYEQFF
cdr3_nt: TGTGCCAGCAGTTTTGGGACTAGCGGGACTTATGAGCAGTTCTTC

d_call: TRBD2
clone_size: few
j_call: TRBJ2-1
v_call: TRBV3-1
cdr3_aa: CASRRTSGFMQGIGNEQFF
cdr3_nt: TGTGCCAGCAGGAGGACTAGCGGCTTTATGCAGGGAATCGGTAATGAGCAGTTCTTC

d_call: TRBD2
clone_size: many
j_call: TRBJ2-7
v_call: TRBV11-2
cdr3_aa: CASSLLGGLAGPSYEQYF
cdr3_nt: TGTGCCAGCAGCTTATTAGGGGGACTAGCGGGCCCCTCCTACGAGCAGTACTTC

d_call: TRBD2
clone_size: -
j_call: TRBJ2-1
v_call: TRBV29-1
cdr3_aa: CSVEGISGSSYNEQFF
cdr3_nt: TGCAGCGTTGAAGGGATTAGCGGGAGCTCCTACAATGAGCAGTTCTTC

d_call: -
clone_size: -
j_call: TRBJ2-3
v_call: TRBV5-1
cdr3_aa: CASSWEDFWDPPDTQYF
cdr3_nt: TGCGCCAGCAGCTGGGAGGACTTCTGGGACCCACCCGATACGCAGTATTTT

d_call: -
clone_size: many
j_call: TRBJ2-7
v_call: TRBV12-3/TRBV12-4
cdr3_aa: CASRKGPRTYEQYF
cdr3_nt: TGTGCCAGCAGGAAAGGACCTCGGACCTACGAGCAGTACTTC

d_call: -
clone_size: -
j_call: TRBJ2-7
v_call: TRBV11-2
cdr3_aa: CASSLTGFSSYEQYF
cdr3_nt: TGTGCCAGCAGCTTGACAGGTTTTTCCTCCTACGAGCAGTACTTC